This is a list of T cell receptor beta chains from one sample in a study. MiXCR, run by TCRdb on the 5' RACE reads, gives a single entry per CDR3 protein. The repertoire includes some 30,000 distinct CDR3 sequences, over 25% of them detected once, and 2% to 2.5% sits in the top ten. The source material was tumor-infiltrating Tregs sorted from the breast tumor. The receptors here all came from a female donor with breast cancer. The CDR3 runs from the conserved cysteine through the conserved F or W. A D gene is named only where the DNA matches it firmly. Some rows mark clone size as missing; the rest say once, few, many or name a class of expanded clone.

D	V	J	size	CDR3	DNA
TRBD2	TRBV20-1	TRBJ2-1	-	CSASRTSSYDEQFF	TGCAGTGCTTCGAGGACTAGCTCCTACGATGAGCAGTTCTTC
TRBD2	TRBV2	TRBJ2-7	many	CASRTSGAYEQYF	TGTGCCAGCAGGACTAGCGGGGCCTACGAGCAGTACTTC
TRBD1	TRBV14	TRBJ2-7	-	CASSQDLPEGTGAYEQYF	TGTGCCAGCAGCCAAGATCTTCCTGAGGGGACAGGGGCCTACGAGCAGTACTTC
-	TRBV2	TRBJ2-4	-	CASRKDGIHIQYF	TGTGCCAGCAGGAAAGACGGAATCCACATTCAGTACTTC
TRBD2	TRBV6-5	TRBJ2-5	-	CASSYSTSGGQETQYF	TGTGCCAGCAGTTACTCGACTAGCGGGGGGCAAGAGACCCAGTACTTC
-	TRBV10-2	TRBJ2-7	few	CASSGGRAYEQYF	TGCGCCAGCAGTGGGGGTAGAGCCTACGAGCAGTACTTC
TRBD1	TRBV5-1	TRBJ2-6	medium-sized	CASSPGTGASSGANVLTF	TGCGCCAGCAGCCCAGGGACAGGGGCGAGCTCTGGGGCCAACGTCCTGACTTTC
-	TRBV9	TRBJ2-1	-	CASSLRDPLNEQFF	TGTGCCAGCAGCCTCCGGGACCCCCTCAATGAGCAGTTCTTC
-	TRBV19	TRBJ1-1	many	CASSLANTEAFF	TGTGCCAGTAGTTTAGCGAACACTGAAGCTTTCTTT
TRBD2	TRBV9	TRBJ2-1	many	CASSVGDTSGGCFF	TGTGCCAGCAGCGTAGGGGACACCAGCGGGGGTTGTTTCTTC
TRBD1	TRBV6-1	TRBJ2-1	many	CASSSQGYNEQFF	TGTGCCAGCAGTTCACAGGGGTACAATGAGCAGTTCTTC
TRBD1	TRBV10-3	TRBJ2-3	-	CAISGTGRGTQYF	TGTGCCATCAGTGGGACAGGACGGGGTACGCAGTATTTT
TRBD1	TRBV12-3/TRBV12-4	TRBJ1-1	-	CASRGQGSGTEAFF	TGTGCCAGCAGGGGACAGGGGTCGGGCACTGAAGCTTTCTTT
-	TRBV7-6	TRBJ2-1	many	CASSLRVQGLYNEQFF	TGTGCCAGCAGCCTCAGGGTACAGGGCTTATACAATGAGCAGTTCTTC
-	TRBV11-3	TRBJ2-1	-	CASSPNGLYNEQFF	TGTGCCAGCAGCCCTAATGGGCTATACAATGAGCAGTTCTTC
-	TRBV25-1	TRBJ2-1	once	CASSEYLPGAGEQFF	TGTGCCAGCAGTGAATATCTTCCAGGGGCCGGTGAGCAGTTCTTC
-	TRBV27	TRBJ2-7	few	CASTLGSEQYF	TGTGCCAGCACCTTAGGTAGCGAGCAGTACTTC
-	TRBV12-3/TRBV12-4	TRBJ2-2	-	CASSFGGNTGELFF	TGTGCCAGCAGTTTCGGGGGGAACACCGGGGAGCTGTTTTTT
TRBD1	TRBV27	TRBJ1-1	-	CASSLGRGGNTEAFF	TGTGCCAGCAGTTTAGGCAGGGGGGGGAACACTGAGGCTTTCTTT
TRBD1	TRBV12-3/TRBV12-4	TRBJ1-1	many	CASSLDRTNTEAFF	TGTGCCAGCAGCCTGGACAGGACGAACACTGAAGCTTTCTTT
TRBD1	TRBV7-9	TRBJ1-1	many	CASTRDRGNTEAFF	TGTGCCAGCACCCGGGACAGGGGGAACACTGAAGCTTTCTTT
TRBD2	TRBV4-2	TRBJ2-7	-	CASSRTSGRDEQYF	TGTGCCAGCAGCCGGACATCGGGGAGGGACGAGCAGTACTTC
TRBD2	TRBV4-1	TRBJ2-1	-	CASCGEGPYNEQFF	TGCGCCAGCTGTGGGGAGGGCCCCTACAATGAGCAGTTCTTC
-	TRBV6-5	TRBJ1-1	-	CASKKGSTEAFF	TGTGCCAGCAAAAAGGGATCCACTGAAGCTTTCTTT
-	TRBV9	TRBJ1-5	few	CASSVETKYSNQPQHF	TGTGCCAGCAGCGTGGAGACAAAATATAGCAATCAGCCCCAGCATTTT
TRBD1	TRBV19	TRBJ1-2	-	CASSLQGGTSNYGYTF	TGTGCCAGTAGCCTTCAGGGGGGCACCTCGAACTATGGCTACACCTTC
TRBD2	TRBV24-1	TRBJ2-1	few	CATSEVGTSGRGSEQFF	TGTGCCACCAGTGAAGTAGGGACTAGCGGGAGAGGGTCTGAGCAGTTCTTC
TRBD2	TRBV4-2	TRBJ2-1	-	CASGETRLGREVNEQFF	TGCGCCAGCGGCGAGACCCGGTTAGGGCGGGAGGTCAATGAGCAGTTCTTC
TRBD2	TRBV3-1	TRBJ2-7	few	CASSPKVIAGWSYEQYF	TGTGCCAGCAGCCCCAAGGTCATAGCGGGGTGGTCTTACGAGCAGTACTTC
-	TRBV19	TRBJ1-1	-	CASRLRGANTEAFF	TGTGCCAGTAGGCTTCGCGGGGCTAACACTGAAGCTTTCTTT
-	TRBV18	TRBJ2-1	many	CASSLSSLGPSYNEQFF	TGTGCCAGCTCACTTTCGTCGCTGGGCCCCTCCTACAATGAGCAGTTCTTC
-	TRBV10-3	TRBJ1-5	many	CAISELGDNQPQHF	TGTGCCATCAGTGAGCTGGGGGACAATCAGCCCCAGCATTTT
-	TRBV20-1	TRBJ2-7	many	CSARGGGLSYEQYF	TGCAGTGCTAGGGGTGGGGGTCTCTCCTACGAGCAGTACTTC
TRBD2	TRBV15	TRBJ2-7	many	CATSRDGSGISYEQYF	TGTGCCACCAGCAGAGATGGTAGCGGGATTTCGTACGAGCAGTACTTC
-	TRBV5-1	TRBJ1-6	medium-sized	CASSLEGMGSPLHF	TGCGCCAGCAGCTTGGAGGGGATGGGTTCACCCCTCCACTTT